This T cell receptor beta chain was recorded in a study of a mutant IDH1 vaccine in newly diagnosed glioma. From germline, CDR1 is SGHTA and CDR2 FQGNSA. The CDR3 contains 15 residues. Trimming stripped 4 bases from V and 1 base from J, with 14 bases between. Broader study findings: Overall, almost 95% of patients had vaccine-induced immune responses. Pseudoprogression seemed unrelated to changes in top peripheral T cell clonotypes.

On this clone itself: The target antigen is unknown.

Only in-frame clones appear in the TCRdb table, and some are missing; sequencing was by immunoSEQ multiplex PCR. Here the sample spans over 30,000 clones, 87% being singletons. Regarding time point: week 47, end of study. It was 300 ug of mutant IDH1 20-mer peptide that made up each vaccine dose, given with topical imiquimod. Patients in the study were vaccinated eight times, receiving shots in weeks 1, 3, 5, 7, 11, 15, 19 and 23. The sample consisted of PBMCs, taken from a glioma patient whose treatment included an IDH1 peptide vaccine. J is TRBJ2-7 and V is TRBV7-2, with D unclear. This sequence was found in a woman aged 30 to 39 with glioma. DNA of the CDR3: TGTGCCAGCAGCTCGCGGACCGGGCCTTCCTACGAGCAGTACTTC. Protein product: CASSSRTGPSYEQYF.